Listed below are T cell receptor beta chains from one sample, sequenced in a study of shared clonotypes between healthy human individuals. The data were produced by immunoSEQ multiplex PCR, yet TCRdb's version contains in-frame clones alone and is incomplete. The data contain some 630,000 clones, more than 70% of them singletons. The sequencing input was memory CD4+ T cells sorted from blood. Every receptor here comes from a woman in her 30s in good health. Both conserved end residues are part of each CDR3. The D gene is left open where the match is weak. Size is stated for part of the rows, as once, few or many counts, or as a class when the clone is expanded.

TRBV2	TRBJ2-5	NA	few	CASSPRETQYF	TGTGCCAGCAGTCCGCGTGAGACCCAGTACTTC
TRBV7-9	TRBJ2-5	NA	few	CASSRHDSSGETQYF	TGTGCCAGCAGCCGCCATGACAGTTCGGGAGAGACCCAGTACTTC
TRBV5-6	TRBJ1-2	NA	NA	CASSLRTWGHYGYTF	TGTGCCAGCAGCCTTCGGACTTGGGGGCACTATGGCTACACCTTC
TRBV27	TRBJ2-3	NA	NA	CASRQGSTDTQYF	TGTGCCAGCAGGCAGGGCAGCACAGATACGCAGTATTTT
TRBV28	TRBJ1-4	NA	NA	CASSTNPEKLFF	TGTGCCAGCAGTACGAACCCGGAAAAACTGTTTTTT
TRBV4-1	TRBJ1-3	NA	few	CASSQDGLSFSGNTIYF	TGCGCCAGCAGCCAAGACGGGCTCTCCTTCTCTGGAAACACCATATATTTT
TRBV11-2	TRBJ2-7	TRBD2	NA	CASSLELAGSYEQYF	TGTGCCAGCAGCTTAGAACTAGCGGGATCTTACGAGCAGTACTTC
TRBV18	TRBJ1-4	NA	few	CASSPGATNEKLFF	TGTGCCAGCTCACCAGGGGCAACTAATGAAAAACTGTTTTTT
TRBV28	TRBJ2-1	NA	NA	CASSFRSGSYNEQFF	TGTGCCAGCAGTTTTAGGTCGGGGTCCTACAATGAGCAGTTCTTC
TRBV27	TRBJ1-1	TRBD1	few	CASSSSYPGQEWGTEAFF	TGTGCCAGCAGTTCATCCTATCCCGGACAGGAGTGGGGGACTGAAGCTTTCTTT
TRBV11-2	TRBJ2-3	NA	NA	CASTKGTQDSTDTQYF	TGTGCCAGCACCAAAGGTACCCAGGACAGCACAGATACGCAGTATTTT
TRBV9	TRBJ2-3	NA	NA	CASSSLKGHTDTQYF	TGTGCCAGCAGCTCTCTCAAGGGTCACACAGATACGCAGTATTTT
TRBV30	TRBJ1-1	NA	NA	CAWTPGGGEAFF	TGTGCCTGGACTCCCGGGGGGGGTGAAGCTTTCTTT